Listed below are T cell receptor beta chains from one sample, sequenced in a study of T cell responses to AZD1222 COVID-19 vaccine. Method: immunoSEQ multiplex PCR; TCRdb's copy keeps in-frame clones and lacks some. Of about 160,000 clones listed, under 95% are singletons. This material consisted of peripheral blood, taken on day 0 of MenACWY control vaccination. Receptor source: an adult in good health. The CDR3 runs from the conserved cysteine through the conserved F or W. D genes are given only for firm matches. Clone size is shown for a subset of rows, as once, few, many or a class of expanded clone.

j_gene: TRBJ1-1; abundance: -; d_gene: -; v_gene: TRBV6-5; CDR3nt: TGTGCCAGCAGTTTCCTCCAGGGCACTGAAGCTTTCTTT; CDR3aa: CASSFLQGTEAFF
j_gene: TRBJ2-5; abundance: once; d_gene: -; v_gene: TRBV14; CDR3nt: TGTGCTACTGGGGTTGGGGAGACCCAGTACTTC; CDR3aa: CATGVGETQYF
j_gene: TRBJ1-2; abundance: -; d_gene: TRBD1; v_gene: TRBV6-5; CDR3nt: TGTGCCAGCAGTTTGACAGGGAACTATGGCTACACCTTC; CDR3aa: CASSLTGNYGYTF
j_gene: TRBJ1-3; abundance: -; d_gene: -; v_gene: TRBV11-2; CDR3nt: TGTGCCAGCAGCTTAGGTCGGACAGCCCCTGGAAACACCATATATTTT; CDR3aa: CASSLGRTAPGNTIYF
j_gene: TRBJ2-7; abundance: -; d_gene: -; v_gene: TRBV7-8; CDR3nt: TGTGCCAGCAGCTTAGCGCGCGGCTACGAGCAGTACTTC; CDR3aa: CASSLARGYEQYF
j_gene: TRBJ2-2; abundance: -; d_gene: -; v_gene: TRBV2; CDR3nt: TGTGCCAGTTCGTTCGCGAACACCGGGGAGCTGTTTTTT; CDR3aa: CASSFANTGELFF
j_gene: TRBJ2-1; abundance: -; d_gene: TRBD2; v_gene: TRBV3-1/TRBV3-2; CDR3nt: TGTGCCAGCAGCGCTCGGACTAGCGGGAGTGGTTACAATGAGCAGTTCTTC; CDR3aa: CASSARTSGSGYNEQFF
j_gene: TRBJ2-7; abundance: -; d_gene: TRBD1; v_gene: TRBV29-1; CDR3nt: TGCAGCGTTGAAGCAGGGGGAGAATCCTACGAGCAGTACTTC; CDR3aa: CSVEAGGESYEQYF
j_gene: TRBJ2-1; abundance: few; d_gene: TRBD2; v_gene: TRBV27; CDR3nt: TGTGCCAGCAGTTGGACTAGCGGGAGTTGGGATGAGCAGTTCTTC; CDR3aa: CASSWTSGSWDEQFF
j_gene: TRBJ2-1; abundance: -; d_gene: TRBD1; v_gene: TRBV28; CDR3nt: TGTGCCAGCAGTCCCCCGACAGGGGGCGCCTACAATGAGCAGTTCTTC; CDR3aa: CASSPPTGGAYNEQFF
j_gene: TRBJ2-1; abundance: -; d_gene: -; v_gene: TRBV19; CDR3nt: TGTGCCAGTAGTACAATCGGACAGAACTCCTACAATGAGCAGTTCTTC; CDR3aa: CASSTIGQNSYNEQFF
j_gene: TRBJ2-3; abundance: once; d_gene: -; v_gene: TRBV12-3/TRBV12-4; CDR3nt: TGTGCCAGCAGACGGGCAGATACGCAGTATTTT; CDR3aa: CASRRADTQYF
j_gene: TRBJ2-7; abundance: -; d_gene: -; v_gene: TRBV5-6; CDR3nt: TGTGCCAGCAGCTCGTGGCACGCGGGAAGGAGTAGTTACGAGCAGTACTTC; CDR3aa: CASSSWHAGRSSYEQYF
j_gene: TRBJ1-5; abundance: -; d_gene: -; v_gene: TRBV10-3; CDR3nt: TGTGCCATCAGTGAATGGGTCGTGGGGGATAGCAATCAGCCCCAGCATTTT; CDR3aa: CAISEWVVGDSNQPQHF
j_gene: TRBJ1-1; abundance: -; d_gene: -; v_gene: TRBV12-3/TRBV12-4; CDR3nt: TGTGCCAGCCAGAGGCACTTGAACACTGAAGCTTTCTTT; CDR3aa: CASQRHLNTEAFF
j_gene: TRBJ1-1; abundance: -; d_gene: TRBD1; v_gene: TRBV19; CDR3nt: TGTGCCAGTAGTTTCCACAGGGGCCAAAACACTGAAGCTTTCTTT; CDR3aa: CASSFHRGQNTEAFF
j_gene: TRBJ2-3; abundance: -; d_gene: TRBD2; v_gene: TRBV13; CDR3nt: TGTGCCAGCAGCTTACGAGCTAGCGGGACGGCAGATACGCAGTATTTT; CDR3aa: CASSLRASGTADTQYF
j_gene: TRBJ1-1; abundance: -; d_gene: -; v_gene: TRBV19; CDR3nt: TGTGCCAGTACCCCCTCGCCGGGCCTTTACACTGAAGCTTTCTTT; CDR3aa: CASTPSPGLYTEAFF
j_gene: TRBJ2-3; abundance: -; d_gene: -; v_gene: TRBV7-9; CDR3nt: TGTGCCAGCAGCCCCTCCGGCGCGGATACGCAGTATTTT; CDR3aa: CASSPSGADTQYF
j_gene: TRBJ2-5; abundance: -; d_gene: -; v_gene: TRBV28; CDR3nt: TGTGCCAGCAGTTTCCAGGGATACCAAGAGACCCAGTACTTC; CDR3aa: CASSFQGYQETQYF
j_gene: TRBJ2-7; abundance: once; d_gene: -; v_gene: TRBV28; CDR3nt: TGTGCCAGCACCCTCTGGCGGGGCTCCTACGAGCAGTACTTC; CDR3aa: CASTLWRGSYEQYF
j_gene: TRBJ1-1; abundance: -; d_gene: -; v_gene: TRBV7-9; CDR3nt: TGTGCCAGCAGCTTACAGCGGGACACTGAAGCTTTCTTT; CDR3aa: CASSLQRDTEAFF
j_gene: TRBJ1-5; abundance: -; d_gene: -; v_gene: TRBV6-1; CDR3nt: TGTGCCAGCAGTGGGCGAGTCAGGGGCGGCAATCAGCCCCAGCATTTT; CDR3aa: CASSGRVRGGNQPQHF
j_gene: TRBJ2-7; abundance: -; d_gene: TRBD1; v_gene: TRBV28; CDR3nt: TGTGCCAGCACCCCAGTGGGACAGGGGACCTACGAGCAGTACTTC; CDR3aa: CASTPVGQGTYEQYF
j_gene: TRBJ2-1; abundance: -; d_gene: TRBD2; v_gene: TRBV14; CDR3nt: TGTGCCAGCAGCATTCGACTAGCGGGCTACAATGAGCAGTTCTTC; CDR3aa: CASSIRLAGYNEQFF
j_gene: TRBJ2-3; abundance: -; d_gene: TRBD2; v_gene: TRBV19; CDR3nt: TGTGCCAGTAGTATCTGGCGGTGGGCTAGCGGGACCCAGGGGATAAATACGCAGTATTTT; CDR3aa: CASSIWRWASGTQGINTQYF
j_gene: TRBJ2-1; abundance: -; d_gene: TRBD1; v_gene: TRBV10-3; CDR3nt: TGTGCCATCAGTGAGTCAATCCCTAGCGGGACAGGGGGCAACAATGAGCAGTTCTTC; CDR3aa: CAISESIPSGTGGNNEQFF
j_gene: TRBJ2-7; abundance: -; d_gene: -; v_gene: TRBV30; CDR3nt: TGTGCCTGGAGTGTACCGGGGGGCGGGTACGAGCAGTACTTC; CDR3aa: CAWSVPGGGYEQYF
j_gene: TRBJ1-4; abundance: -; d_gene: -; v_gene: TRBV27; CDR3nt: TGTGCCAGCAGTTGGTCAGAATCAACTAATGAAAAACTGTTTTTT; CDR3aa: CASSWSESTNEKLFF
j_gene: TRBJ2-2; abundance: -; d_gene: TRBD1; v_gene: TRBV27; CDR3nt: TGTGCCAGCAGCCCCTGGACAGGGGGCACCGGGGAGCTGTTTTTT; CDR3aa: CASSPWTGGTGELFF
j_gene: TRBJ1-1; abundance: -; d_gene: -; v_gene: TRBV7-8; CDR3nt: TGTGCCAGCACCTCGAAGGGGACCCTGGGCACTGAAGCTTTCTTT; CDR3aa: CASTSKGTLGTEAFF
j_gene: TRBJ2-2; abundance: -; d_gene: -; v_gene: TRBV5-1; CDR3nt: TGCGCCAGCAGGGGCCGGGAGAACACCGGGGAGCTGTTTTTT; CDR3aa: CASRGRENTGELFF
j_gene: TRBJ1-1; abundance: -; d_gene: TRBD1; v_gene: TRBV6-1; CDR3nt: TGTGCCAGCAGTGAACCTATTACAGGGGGCGGAACTGAAGCTTTCTTT; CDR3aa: CASSEPITGGGTEAFF
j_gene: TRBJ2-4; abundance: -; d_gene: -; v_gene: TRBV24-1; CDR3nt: TGTGCCACCAGTGATACTAACGTGGAAAACATTCAGTACTTC; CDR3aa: CATSDTNVENIQYF
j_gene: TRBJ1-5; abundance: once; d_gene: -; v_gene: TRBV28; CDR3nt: TGTGCCAGCAGTCTAGGGGGGTTCCAGGGGCAGCCCCAGCATTTT; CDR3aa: CASSLGGFQGQPQHF
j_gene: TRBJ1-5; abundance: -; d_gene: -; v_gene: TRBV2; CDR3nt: TGTGCCAGCAGTGAAGGGGTTGTGCCAGAGCAATGGCCCCAGCATTTT; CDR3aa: CASSEGVVPEQWPQHF
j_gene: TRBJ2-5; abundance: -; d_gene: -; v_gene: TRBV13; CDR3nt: TGTGCCAGCAGCTTAGGTGCGGAGACCCAGTACTTC; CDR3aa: CASSLGAETQYF
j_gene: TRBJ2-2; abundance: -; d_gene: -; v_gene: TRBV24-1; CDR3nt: TGTGCCACCCAGGGGCGGGACACCGGGGAGCTGTTTTTT; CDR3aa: CATQGRDTGELFF
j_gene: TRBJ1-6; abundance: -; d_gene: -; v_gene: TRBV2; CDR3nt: TGTGCCAGCAGATCACCATCCGGGACCGAAAATTCACCCCTCCACTTT; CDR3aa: CASRSPSGTENSPLHF
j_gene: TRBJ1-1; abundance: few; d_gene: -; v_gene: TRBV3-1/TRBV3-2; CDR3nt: TGTGCCAGCAGCCAAGTCTGGGCGGGGGGCACTGAAGCTTTCTTT; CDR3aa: CASSQVWAGGTEAFF
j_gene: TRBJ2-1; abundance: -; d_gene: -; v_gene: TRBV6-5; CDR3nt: TGTGCCAGCAGGGGGGAAACTCGGGGCGATGAGCAGTTCTTC; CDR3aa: CASRGETRGDEQFF
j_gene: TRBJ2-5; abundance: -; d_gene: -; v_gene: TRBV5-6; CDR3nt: TGTGCCAGCAGCTTTCCAGGGTCGTGGGAGACCCAGTACTTC; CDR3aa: CASSFPGSWETQYF
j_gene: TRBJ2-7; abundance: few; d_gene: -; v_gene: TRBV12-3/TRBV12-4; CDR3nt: TGTGCCAGCAGTTTACGAGCCTACGAGCAGTACTTC; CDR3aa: CASSLRAYEQYF
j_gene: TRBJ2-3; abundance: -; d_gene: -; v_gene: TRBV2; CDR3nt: TGTGCCAGCAGCCGGGGGAGGGGGCAAGATACGCAGTATTTT; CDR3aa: CASSRGRGQDTQYF
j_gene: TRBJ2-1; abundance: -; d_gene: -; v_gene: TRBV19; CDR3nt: TGTGCCAGTAGTAGCAGGGGAGGCTCCTACAATGAGCAGTTCTTC; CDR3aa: CASSSRGGSYNEQFF
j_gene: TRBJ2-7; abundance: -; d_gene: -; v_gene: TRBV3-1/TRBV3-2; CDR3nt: TGTGCCAGCAGCCTGACAGGTTTAAAGGACGAGCAGTACTTC; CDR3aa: CASSLTGLKDEQYF
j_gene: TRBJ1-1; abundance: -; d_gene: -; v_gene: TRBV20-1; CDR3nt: TGCAGTGCCCTAGCACGGACTGAAGCTTTCTTT; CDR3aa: CSALARTEAFF
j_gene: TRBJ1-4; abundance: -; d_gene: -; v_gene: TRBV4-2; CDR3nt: TGTGCCAGCAGCCAAGGGACTCTCGAGAGGGAAAAACTGTTTTTT; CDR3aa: CASSQGTLEREKLFF
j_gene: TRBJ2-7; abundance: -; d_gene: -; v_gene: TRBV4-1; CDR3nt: TGCGCCAGCAGTTCAGACGCGGCGTACGAGCAGTACTTC; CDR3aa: CASSSDAAYEQYF